Listed below are T cell receptor beta chains from one sample, sequenced in a study of tumor and adjacent non-tumor tissue in lung cancer. One entry per CDR3 protein results from TCRdb running MiXCR on the multiplex PCR reads. In the table there are roughly 93,000 distinct CDR3 sequences, 67% of which are singletons. The sample taken for sequencing was lung tumor tissue. The receptors originated from a man between 60 and 75 years old with non-small cell lung cancer. Each CDR3 is given with its conserved first and last residue. D genes are given only for firm matches. Size tells how often a clone was seen (once, few, many) or the class of an expanded clone, and some rows leave it out.

TRBJ1-5 TRBD1 - 14 TRBV6-1 TGTGCCAGCAGTGAGCAGGGGGCCAATCAGCCCCAGGATTTT CASSEQGANQPQDF
TRBJ1-5 TRBD1 - 15 TRBV15 TGTGCCACCAGCAAAACCCCGACAGGGCCCCAGCCCGAACATTTT CATSKTPTGPQPEHF
TRBJ1-1 - - 13 TRBV5-5 TGTGCCAGCAGGCCCGAGGATACCACTGAAGCTTTCTTC CASRPEDTTEAFF
TRBJ2-1 TRBD2 - 14 TRBV29-1 TGCAGCGTTGGTGGGACTAGCAGATACAATGAGCAGTTCTTC CSVGGTSRYNEQFF
TRBJ2-7 - - 12 TRBV29-1 TGCAGCGTTCAGAACACCTCCTACGAGCAGTACTTC CSVQNTSYEQYF
TRBJ1-6 - once 12 TRBV20-1 TGCGCCTGCAGGGTTGTAAGTTCACCCCTCCACTTT CACRVVSSPLHF
TRBJ2-7 TRBD2 many 14 TRBV20-1 TGCAGTGCCCCCGGACTAGCGGGGGGTTACGAGCAGTACTTC CSAPGLAGGYEQYF
TRBJ1-1 - - 13 TRBV4-1 TGCGCCAGCAGCCTACGCGGGGTCACTGAAGCTTTCTTT CASSLRGVTEAFF
TRBJ2-1 TRBD2 - 18 TRBV4-2 TGTGCCAGCTGCCAAGGAATTGGGCTAGCGGGAGTTTCCAATGAGCAGCTCTTC CASCQGIGLAGVSNEQLF
TRBJ2-4 TRBD1 - 13 TRBV12-3/TRBV12-4 TGTGTCAGCAATGGACAGGCGGCGAACATTCAGTACTTC CVSNGQAANIQYF
TRBJ2-1 TRBD2 - 16 TRBV4-1 TGCGCCAGCAGCCATTTAAGCGGGAGGGCCGACAATGAGCAGCTCTTC CASSHLSGRADNEQLF
TRBJ1-2 TRBD1 - 13 TRBV29-1 TGCAGCGTGGGAGGGACAGGGGACTATGACCACACCTTC CSVGGTGDYDHTF
TRBJ1-1 TRBD1 many 13 TRBV14 TGTGCCAGCAGCTTCACAGGGGGCACTGAAGCTTTCTTT CASSFTGGTEAFF
TRBJ2-5 - - 13 TRBV4-1 TGCGCCAGCAACCAAGGACCCCTAGGGACCCAGTACTTT CASNQGPLGTQYF
TRBJ1-1 TRBD1 - 16 TRBV28 TGTGCCAGCAGTGGCATGGGAAGGGGGCAAGTCACTGAAGCTTTCTTT CASSGMGRGQVTEAFF
TRBJ1-5 - - 15 TRBV4-2 TGTGCCAGCAGCCTAGAAAGGCGACGGGGTCAGCCCCAGCATTTT CASSLERRRGQPQHF
TRBJ2-1 - - 12 TRBV20-1 TGCAGTGCTGGCAAAAAGGCGGGAGAGCAGTTCTTC CSAGKKAGEQFF
TRBJ1-2 TRBD1 few 15 TRBV19 TGTGCCAGTAGTCTGACAGGGGCGGCGAGCTATGGCTACACCTTC CASSLTGAASYGYTF
TRBJ2-1 - - 17 TRBV29-1 TGCAGCGTTGCTGGGCAGGGGGGATATCGGGCATACAATGAGGAGTTCTTC CSVAGQGGYRAYNEEFF
TRBJ1-1 TRBD1 once 15 TRBV5-4 TGTGCCAGCAGCGCCGGGACAGGGGAGAACACTGAAGCTTTCTTT CASSAGTGENTEAFF
TRBJ2-1 - - 14 TRBV5-1 TGCGCCAGCAGCTTGTCCTCGGGGGGCGATGAGCAGCTCTTC CASSLSSGGDEQLF
TRBJ1-4 - - 18 TRBV28 TGTGCCAGCAGTCCCCCCCGGCAGGGCCTAGCAACTAATGAAAAACTGTTTTTT CASSPPRQGLATNEKLFF
TRBJ2-2 - - 15 TRBV6-2/TRBV6-3 TGTGCCAGCGGTTACGGTCTGCGAAACACCGGGGAGCTGTTTTTT CASGYGLRNTGELFF
TRBJ1-2 - many 16 TRBV4-3 TGCGCCAGCAGCCAAGGGTTGGGAAACGGAAACTATGGCTACACCTTC CASSQGLGNGNYGYTF
TRBJ1-5 TRBD1 few 15 TRBV20-1 TGCAGTGCTAGAGCCTGCGACAGGGACAATCAGCCCCAGCATTTT CSARACDRDNQPQHF
TRBJ1-2 - - 16 TRBV5-1 TGCGCCAGCAGCTTAGGCAGGGACTTACCTAACTATGGCTACACCTTC CASSLGRDLPNYGYTF
TRBJ2-4 TRBD1 once 15 TRBV4-3 TGCGCCAGTTGTCCAAACAGGGGCGTTAAAAACATTCAGTACTTC CASCPNRGVKNIQYF
TRBJ1-1 - - 16 TRBV19 TGTGCCAGCAAGTTCGGGCCCCCCGGGGGAGTCGGAGAAGCTTTCTTT CASKFGPPGGVGEAFF
TRBJ2-3 - - 14 TRBV28 TGTGCCAGCAGTTTCAGGGATCCCACAGATACGCAGTATTTT CASSFRDPTDTQYF
TRBJ2-7 - - 14 TRBV11-2 TGTGCCGACAGCTTAGGAGGGGCGGCCTACGAGCAGTACTTC CADSLGGAAYEQYF
TRBJ2-1 - - 15 TRBV11-2 TGTGCCAGCAGCTCGCGGACAAGCGGCAACAATGGGCAGTTCTTC CASSSRTSGNNGQFF
TRBJ1-1 - - 14 TRBV10-2 TGCGCCAGCAGCGGGGTGGGGAAGAACACTGAAGCTTTCTTT CASSGVGKNTEAFF
TRBJ2-3 - few 14 TRBV5-1 TGCGCCAGCAGTGCAGTGGGAGACGACGATACGCAGTATTTT CASSAVGDDDTQYF
TRBJ2-2 TRBD2 - 16 TRBV12-3/TRBV12-4 TGTGCCAATGGTGGGACTAGTGGGAGACCCATCGGGGAGCTGTTTTTT CANGGTSGRPIGELFF
TRBJ2-2 TRBD2 - 16 TRBV12-3/TRBV12-4 TGTGCTAATGGTGAGACTAGCGGGAGACCCACCGGGGAGCTGTTTTTT CANGETSGRPTGELFF
TRBJ2-2 - - 13 TRBV6-6 TGTGCCATCAGTTTCACAGGTGGCGGGGAGCTGTTTTTT CAISFTGGGELFF
TRBJ1-5 - - 13 TRBV20-1 TGCAGTGCTAGAAAGACAGTCAAACAGCCCCAACATTTT CSARKTVKQPQHF
TRBJ2-3 TRBD2 - 16 TRBV6-5 TGTGCCAGCAGTTACTCGTTAGCGGGGGGGCCTGATACGCAGTTTTTT CASSYSLAGGPDTQFF
TRBJ2-1 - - 15 TRBV12-3/TRBV12-4 TGTGCCAGCACCCCAGGCCGGGGGTCCTACAATGAGCAGTTCTTC CASTPGRGSYNEQFF
TRBJ2-2 TRBD2 - 14 TRBV20-1 TGCAGTGCTACATCGGGACTAGAGGGGGGGCGGCTGTTTTTT CSATSGLEGGRLFF
TRBJ1-2 - - 14 TRBV11-2 TGTGCCAGCAGCGCAAGTGCGGGTGTCGGCGGCTACATCTTC CASSASAGVGGYIF
TRBJ2-5 - many 13 TRBV7-8 TGTGCCAGCAGCTTAGGGCAGAAAGAGACCCAGTACTTC CASSLGQKETQYF
TRBJ2-3 TRBD1 - 16 TRBV11-1 TGCGCCAGCAGCTTTGCACAGGGGGCGTCACCAGATAAGCAGTATTTT CASSFAQGASPDKQYF
TRBJ2-7 - - 13 TRBV6-2/TRBV6-3 TGTGCCAGCAGTGACCCGGTGACCTATGAGCGGTACTTC CASSDPVTYERYF
TRBJ2-5 TRBD2 once 16 TRBV6-5 TGTGCCAGCACCCATAGGTGGGAGGGTAGGCAAGAGACCCAATACTTC CASTHRWEGRQETQYF
TRBJ1-1 - - 9 TRBV11-2 TGTACCAGCTGCCCTCCGTGGGTCTTT CTSCPPWVF
TRBJ1-4 - many 14 TRBV6-6 TGTGCCAGCAGTTACCCGGGACAAAATGAAAAACTGTTTTTT CASSYPGQNEKLFF
TRBJ2-1 - - 14 TRBV29-1 TGCTGCTACCGTGGCACCACTCCGGGCAATCAGCAGTTCTTC CCYRGTTPGNQQFF
TRBJ2-3 TRBD2 - 14 TRBV5-1 TGCGCCAGCAGCTTTGGCGGGGGGGCAGATACGCAGTATTTT CASSFGGGADTQYF
TRBJ2-7 - many 14 TRBV6-5 TGTGCCAGCAGACTTAGCGGCCGAGCGGACGAGCAGTACTTC CASRLSGRADEQYF
TRBJ2-1 - many 13 TRBV30 TGTGCCTGGAGCCAAGTGAGGAACAATGAGCAGTTCTTC CAWSQVRNNEQFF
TRBJ1-2 - many 13 TRBV10-3 TGTGCCATCAGTGAGGCCGTCGGCTATGGCTACACCTTC CAISEAVGYGYTF
TRBJ1-2 - many 13 TRBV13 TGTGCCAGCAGCTTGGTGGGGGTTTCTGGCTACACCTTC CASSLVGVSGYTF
TRBJ1-5 - - 13 TRBV10-3 TGTGCCGCCGGACAGAATAGCGATCAGCCCCAGCATTTT CAAGQNSDQPQHF
TRBJ2-3 TRBD2 many 15 TRBV12-3/TRBV12-4 TGTGCCAGCAGTTTAGCGGGGGGGGACACAGATACGCAGTATTTT CASSLAGGDTDTQYF